One sample yielded the 24 T cell receptor beta chains listed below, sequenced in a study of T cell changes during pregnancy in multiple sclerosis (dated by TCRdb to the late 2010s). To prepare the library, the immunoSEQ multiplex PCR assay was applied. The source is immuneACCESS, and TCRdb retained only in-frame sequences with V and J called. Part of the clones is not carried over; for the studies checked, unresolved V genes explain less than half of this, and the remainder is unexplained. The sample data list about 40,000 clones, and 93% of these were observed just once. The top ten hold roughly 0.39% of the sample. This specimen consisted of CD4+ T cells from peripheral blood mononuclear cells, obtained in the first trimester of pregnancy. The receptors derive from a female donor with multiple sclerosis, enrolled in a pregnancy study.

The CDR3 sequence is CASHVGATEAFF. In DNA, the CDR3 is TGTGCCAGCCACGTAGGGGCCACTGAAGCTTTCTTT. The rearrangement joins TRBV28 to TRBJ1-1; D is possibly TRBD1 (5 bases). The length of the CDR3 is 12 residues. The ends were cut back, 8 bases at V and 4 bases at J, with 11 bases in the middle. Germline CDR1 reads MDHEN; CDR2 reads SYDVKM.

This rearrangement joins TRBV7-2 to TRBJ2-5, with 11 bases fitting TRBD2. The ends lost 1 base at V and 5 bases at J; junction bases unmatched: 6. The CDR3 extends over 16 amino acids. CDR1 is SGHTA, CDR2 FQGNSA, per germline. The CDR3 DNA reads as TGTGCCAGCAGCTTAGGGTTAGCGGGGGGGCGTGAGACCCAGTACTTC. As protein: CASSLGLAGGRETQYF.

This clone has more than one count but fewer than ten. This sequence joins TRBV6-1 and TRBJ2-2; D possibly corresponds to TRBD2 (6 bases). Trimming pared 2 bases from V and 5 bases from J, leaving 12 bases between. The CDR3 contains 15 residues. Germline-derived CDR1 and CDR2 are MNHNS and SASEGT. DNA for the CDR3: TGTGCCAGCAGTGAAACAGCGGGCCGAACCGGGGAGCTGTTTTTT. This codes for CASSETAGRTGELFF.

The V call is TRBV6-1, the J call TRBJ1-2; 9 bases are shared with TRBD1. The length of the CDR3 is 17 residues. V lost 0 bases to trimming and J lost 3 bases; unmatched junction nucleotides: 8. Germline V lookup: CDR1 MNHNS, CDR2 SASEGT. The CDR3 spells CASSEALGTGGYYGYTF. For the CDR3, the DNA is TGTGCCAGCAGTGAAGCCCTCGGAACAGGGGGCTACTATGGCTACACCTTC.

This chain connects TRBV2 to TRBJ1-1, with 8 nucleotides matching TRBD1. V shed 5 bases and J 7 bases; nucleotides not matched to a gene: 9. This CDR3 is 14 amino acids long. Germline lookup yields CDR1 SNHLY and CDR2 FYNNEI. The CDR3, as DNA: TGTGCCAGCAGTCTTCAGGGGGCCAAAGGTGAAGCTTTCTTT. It yields the protein CASSLQGAKGEAFF.

The chain employs TRBV5-1 and TRBJ1-4, with D perhaps matching TRBD1 (6 bases). This CDR3 is built from 16 residues. Germline V lookup: CDR1 SGHRS, CDR2 YFSETQ. V lost 4 bases to trimming and J lost 3 bases, with 16 bases between them. CDR3 loop: CASSGGTGSANEKLFF. As DNA, the CDR3 is TGCGCCAGCAGCGGAGGAACAGGGTCGGCTAATGAAAAACTGTTTTTT.

The rearrangement links TRBV11-2 to TRBJ2-7; 10 bases fit TRBD2. Germline V gene data show CDR1 as SGHAT and CDR2 as FQNNGV. The CDR3 runs to 15 residues. The trim removed 6 bases at V and 8 bases at J, leaving 13 bases unmatched. The CDR3 sequence is CASSSRQREGLKQYF. CDR3 sequence (DNA): TGTGCCAGCAGTTCCAGGCAGCGGGAGGGCCTCAAGCAGTACTTC.

This chain uses TRBV4-1 with TRBJ2-3; D is uncertain. Per germline, CDR1 MGHRA and CDR2 YSYEKL. This CDR3 is 16 amino acids long. V shed 1 base and J shed 4 bases, with 15 bases lying between them. This chain's CDR3 is CASSQVNLVYADTQYF. The CDR3 DNA sequence: TGCGCCAGCAGCCAAGTTAATTTGGTCTACGCAGATACGCAGTATTTT.

V usage is TRBV5-4 and J usage is TRBJ2-2; 8 nucleotides line up with TRBD1. The CDR3 runs 14 residues. Losses at the gene ends were 0 bases for V and 7 bases for J; bases not matched to a gene: 2. Germline CDR1 and CDR2: SGHNT and YYREEE (reference sequence). The CDR3 region has the DNA TGTGCCAGCAGCTTGGTGACAGGGGTCGGGGAGCTGTTTTTT. Encoded protein: CASSLVTGVGELFF.

In its sample, this clone was seen a few times. The chain combines TRBV7-8 with TRBJ2-7, with a tentative D call TRBD1 (6 bases). V lost 4 bases, J lost 6 bases, and 22 bases lay in between. The CDR3 is made up of 16 amino acids. Germline CDR1 is SGHVS and CDR2 is FQNEAQ. The CDR3 nucleotides read TGTGCCAGCAGCTCTCTCAGGGGCCCGAGATCGGTCGAGCAGTACTTC. This codes for CASSSLRGPRSVEQYF.

The chain links TRBV18 to TRBJ2-1; D unclear. Germline V gives CDR1 KGHSH, CDR2 LQKENI. V was cut by 4 bases and J by 6 bases, with 10 bases left in between. This CDR3 comprises 13 residues. CDR3 DNA: TGTGCCAGCTCACTAGAGGCCGGCAATGAGCAGTTCTTC. Protein product: CASSLEAGNEQFF.

V usage is TRBV7-9 and J usage is TRBJ2-3, with D possibly being TRBD1 (5 bases). CDR3 length: 14 residues. Germline assignment: CDR1 SEHNR and CDR2 FQNEAQ (reference sequence). Trimming left V 1 base short and J 3 bases short, with 8 bases between. CDR3 sequence: CASSLGRVTDTQYF. Here the CDR3 DNA reads TGTGCCAGCAGCTTAGGCAGGGTGACAGATACGCAGTATTTT.

The chain combines TRBV5-1 with TRBJ2-1; 12 bases agree with TRBD2. The CDR3 totals 17 residues. With V trimmed by 2 bases and J by 4 bases, 7 bases remained unmatched. The germline V gene encodes CDR1 SGHRS and CDR2 YFSETQ. Here the CDR3 DNA reads TGCGCCAGCAGCTTCTCTAGCGGGAGGGCCAGTTACAATGAGCAGTTCTTC. It specifies CASSFSSGRASYNEQFF.

The V gene is TRBV9, the J gene TRBJ1-2, with D perhaps matching TRBD1 (5 bases). With 4 bases removed from V and 8 bases from J, the gap between germline ends came to 9 bases. The CDR3 extends over 11 amino acids. CDR1 SGDLS and CDR2 YYNGEE come from the germline V gene. CDR3 loop: CASSTRQGYTF. DNA of the CDR3: TGTGCCAGCAGCACCAGACAGGGCTACACCTTC.

This clone was recorded only once. V gene TRBV7-2 combines with J gene TRBJ1-5; TRBD1 might be the D (5 bases). The ends were cut back, 5 bases at V and 3 bases at J, with 17 bases in the middle. Per germline, CDR1 SGHTA and CDR2 FQGNSA. The CDR3 extends over 16 amino acids. The CDR3 is CASSIEAGGNNQPQHF. The CDR3 DNA follows: TGTGCCAGCAGCATCGAAGCGGGGGGGAACAATCAGCCCCAGCATTTT.

DNA for the CDR3: TGTGCCAGCAGCTTGGACAGCGGGGGTGGCTACACCTTC. Translating gives CASSLDSGGGYTF. This chain connects TRBV7-3 to TRBJ1-2, with a tentative D call TRBD1 (6 bases). Trimming removed 3 bases at V and 7 bases at J, with 12 bases between. CDR1 is SGHTA and CDR2 is FQGTGA in the germline V gene. The CDR3 contains 13 residues.

This chain connects TRBV25-1 to TRBJ2-7; 13 bases are a match to TRBD2. V lost 3 bases to trimming and J lost 9 bases; unmatched junction nucleotides: 8. CDR1 and CDR2 (germline): MGHDK, SYGVNS. The CDR3 is 15 amino acids. CDR3 nucleotides: TGTGCCAGCAGTGACCCCGGACTAGCGGGAGTGGGGCAGTACTTC. Amino acid sequence: CASSDPGLAGVGQYF.

This chain uses TRBV23-1 with TRBJ1-5; the match to TRBD1 covers 7 bases. TRBV23-1 is assigned to the ORF class and has an uncertain function. The CDR3 consists of 20 residues. Trimming cost V 5 bases and J 2 bases; bases outside gene matches: 21. CDR3 bases: TGCGCCAGCAGTAGACATCCAATGGGACAGATCCCTCGGGGCAATCAGCCCCAGCATTTT. Translating gives CASSRHPMGQIPRGNQPQHF.

The chain has TRBV7-2 and TRBJ2-5; no clear D gene. V lost 4 bases, J lost 5 bases, and 14 bases lay in between. Germline lookup yields CDR1 SGHTA and CDR2 FQGNSA. The CDR3 contains 14 residues. The CDR3 nucleotides read TGTGCCAGCAGCTCCCCCAGGCCTAAGGAGACCCAGTACTTC. This gives the protein CASSSPRPKETQYF.

V and J are TRBV30 and TRBJ2-3; TRBD1 matches at 7 bases. Germline CDR1 is GTSNPN and CDR2 is SVGIG (reference sequence). CDR3 size: 14 residues. V lost 2 bases, J lost 1 base, and 3 bases stayed unmatched. As DNA, the CDR3 is TGTGCCTGGAGTTCTGACAGGGGCACAGATACGCAGTATTTT. Translating it yields CAWSSDRGTDTQYF. The whole variable domain, remainder taken from reference TRBV30 and TRBJ2-3, is SQTIHQWPATLVQPVGSPLSLECTVEGTSNPNLYWYRQAAGRGLQLLFYSVGIGQISSEVPQNLSASRPQDRQFILSSKKLLLSDSGFYLCAWSSDRGTDTQYFGPGTRLTVL.

This clone was seen more than once but under ten times. The V and J genes are TRBV21-1 and TRBJ2-7; the table assigns TRBD2, which was not confirmed against the DNA. TRBV21-1 is reported as a pseudogene. The CDR3 sequence is 11 residues long. In DNA form, the CDR3 reads TGTGCCAGCAGCAGACTCTACGAGCAGTACTTC. This translates into CASSRLYEQYF.

The V gene is TRBV5-5, the J gene TRBJ2-1; 9 bases are shared with TRBD1. After removal of 0 bases from V and 14 bases from J, the junction contained 9 bases not matched to a gene. The CDR3 has 14 residues. Germline V gene sequence: CDR1 SGHKS, CDR2 YYEKEE (reference sequence). The CDR3 DNA follows: TGTGCCAGCAGCTTGGCCCCGGACAGGGGCGGTAAGTTCTTC. Encoded protein: CASSLAPDRGGKFF.

J is TRBJ2-2 and V is TRBV6-5, with 8 bases lining up with TRBD2. V was pared by 6 bases and J by 4 bases, with 7 bases of the junction left unmatched. The CDR3 has 15 residues. Germline-derived CDR1 and CDR2 are MNHEY and SVGAGI. The CDR3 nucleotides read TGTGCCAGCAGGTCCGGGACTAGACTCACCGGGGAGCTGTTTTTT. Protein product: CASRSGTRLTGELFF.

V is TRBV29-1 and J is TRBJ2-7; 7 bases are shared with TRBD1. Germline lookup yields CDR1 SQVTM and CDR2 ANQGSEA. This CDR3 is 14 amino acids long. The J segment lost 0 bases and the V segment lost 4 bases, leaving 6 bases of the junction unmatched. The chain's CDR3 is CSVAGTEYSYEQYF. The CDR3 DNA sequence: TGCAGCGTTGCCGGGACAGAGTACTCCTACGAGCAGTACTTC.